This TCR beta chain came from a study of shared clonotypes between healthy human individuals (dated by TCRdb to the early 2020s). With respect to the entire study: Two women and three men aged 18 to 49 years were included in the cohort. For each donor, CD4 naive and CD4 memory were each run on three plates, CD8 naive on two plates, and CD8 memory on one plate. Blood TCR repertoires of 5 or 6 healthy adults were deeply sequenced to estimate repertoire size and the extent of clonotype sharing between individuals. To increase sequencing depth and limit assay-specific biases, different laboratories used diverse techniques to prepare libraries and sequence TCR repertoires. Leukapheresis yielded between about 0.85 and 10 billion PBMCs per donor. Summary of the overall study and its limitations: Naive subsets generally had larger estimated clonotype richness than memory subsets. Pairwise subsampling led to the expectation that sequencing depth would affect the degree of clonotype sharing among donors. Because the study included only a small number of donors, the genetic and exposure-history diversity represented was limited. Sampling was restricted to blood, and TCR repertoires in tissues likely differ from the TCR repertoires found in blood. Incomplete sequencing was indicated by rarefaction of sorted-subset datasets, despite the large sequencing depth. Compared with non-shared clonotypes, clonotypes shared by all four sorted-subset donors had higher generation probabilities. Sharing across a handful of donors was observed for about 5% of naive CD4, about 4% of naive CD8, 2% to 2.5% of memory CD4, and roughly 0.43% of memory CD8 clonotypes.

The germline V gene sets CDR1 to SGDLS and CDR2 to YYNGEE. The CDR3, from cysteine to phenylalanine, totals 16 residues. The only DNA kept is the CDR3, 48 bases in frame from the first base. The junction shows trimming of 3 bases on V and 3 bases on J, plus 15 bases between the germline ends. Using the deep immunoSEQ assay, TCR CDR3 regions were amplified from genomic DNA by multiplex PCR. Extracted genomic DNA from each cell subset was spread evenly across all wells of several immunoSEQ 96-well plates, with each plate serving as a replicate. Each replicate PCR for sorted subsets received around 210 ng genomic DNA, equal to tens of thousands of T cell genomes. Purified libraries were measured with a Qubit 3.0 fluorometer, size-checked on a Bioanalyzer 2100, and measured again with the KAPA Library Quantification kit. Every immunoSEQ 96-well plate was sequenced on a dedicated single-read 150-cycle Illumina NextSeq 550 flow cell. In the source study's methods: The immunoSEQ output contained only junctional sequences without quality scores, so filtering could not match that applied to full-length reads. Sequences were annotated with PyIR, a Python wrapper for IgBLAST v1.9, and V/J genes and CDR3 were assigned using IMGT germline references. Reads were removed for weak V/J assignments (E-value above 1e-6), missing CDR3, stop codons, out-of-frame junctions, or ambiguous translated residues. V3J clonotypes were defined as sequences sharing the same inferred V gene, J gene, and CDR3 amino acid sequence. Percentage overlap between repertoires was computed as shared unique clonotypes divided by the size of the smaller repertoire. Richness of each repertoire was evaluated using RTK rarefaction, the Chao1 estimator, and Recon v2.1 estimates of unobserved clonotypes. Generation probabilities were computed with OLGA for all TCRbeta clonotypes obtained by the gDNA method from a handful of donors. Imported from immuneACCESS, the table was reduced by TCRdb to in-frame sequences with V and J called. These copies leave out some clones; in studies compared against another copy, an unresolved V gene accounts for under half, and the cause of the remainder is not known. V, J and clone size are taken as reported in that table, and D and trimming were inferred from the DNA itself. This sample lists 1.6 million or so clones; around 95% were detected once. Approximately 1.2% of the sample is in the top ten clones.

Notes on this clone: Its target antigen remains unknown. The input lacks base qualities; no much larger clone sits a single base away.

Healthy HIV-negative adults with no recently reported acute infections or vaccinations were included as donors. Every donor was a Caucasian adult residing in Nashville, Tennessee, USA. CD4+ T cells were enriched through magnetic negative selection, after which naive cells were positively selected on CD45RA and the remaining negative fraction served as the memory subset. Blood was obtained by leukapheresis, after which PBMCs were separated by Ficoll-Histopaque density gradient centrifugation and cryopreserved in liquid nitrogen vapor phase. Analytical flow cytometry was used to check the purity and quantity of every magnetically sorted T cell population. From each sorted fraction, genomic DNA was isolated and quantified by UV absorbance on a Nanodrop 2000c.

The chain was built from TRBV9 and TRBJ1-4; no D segment can be confidently identified. Specimen: naive CD4+ T cells sorted from blood. In light of the paper, this sample's cell subset or site label describes: CD45RA+ positively selected. The receptor was derived from a man aged 25-45 years in good health. CDR3 sequence: CASSEHPYGSNEKLFF. At the DNA level, the sequence is TGTGCCAGCAGCGAACATCCGTATGGGTCTAATGAAAAACTGTTTTTT.